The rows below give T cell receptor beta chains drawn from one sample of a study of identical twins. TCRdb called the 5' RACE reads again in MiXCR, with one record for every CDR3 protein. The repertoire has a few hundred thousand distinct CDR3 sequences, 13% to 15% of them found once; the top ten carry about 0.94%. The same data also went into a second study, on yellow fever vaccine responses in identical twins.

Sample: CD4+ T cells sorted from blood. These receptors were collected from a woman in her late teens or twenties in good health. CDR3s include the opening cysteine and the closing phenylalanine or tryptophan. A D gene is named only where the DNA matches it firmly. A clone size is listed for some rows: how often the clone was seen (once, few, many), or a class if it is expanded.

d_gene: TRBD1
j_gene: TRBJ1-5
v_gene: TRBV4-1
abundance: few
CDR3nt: TGCGCCAGCAGCCAAGTCCCGGGACAGGTATCGCAGCAGCCCCAGCATTTT
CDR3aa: CASSQVPGQVSQQPQHF

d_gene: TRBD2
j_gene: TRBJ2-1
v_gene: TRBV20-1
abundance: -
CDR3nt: TGCAGTGCTACCCTAGCGGGTCCTTACAATGAGCAGTTCTTC
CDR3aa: CSATLAGPYNEQFF

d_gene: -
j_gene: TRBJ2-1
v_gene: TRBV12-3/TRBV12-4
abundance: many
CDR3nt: TGTGCCAGCAGGGACAGAAACAATGAGCAGTTCTTC
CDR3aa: CASRDRNNEQFF

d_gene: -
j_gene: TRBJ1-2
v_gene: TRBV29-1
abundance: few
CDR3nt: TGCAGCGTTGAACAGGCGCGTCCAGTCTACACCTTC
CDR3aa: CSVEQARPVYTF

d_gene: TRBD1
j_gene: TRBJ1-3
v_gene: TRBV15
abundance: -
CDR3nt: TGTGCCACCAGCAGAGGACAGGGTATCGGAAACACCATATATTTT
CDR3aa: CATSRGQGIGNTIYF

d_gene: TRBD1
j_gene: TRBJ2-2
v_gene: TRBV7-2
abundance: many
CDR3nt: TGTGCCAGCACCCCCGGGACAGGGGGCATCCGGGAGCTGTTTTTT
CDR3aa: CASTPGTGGIRELFF

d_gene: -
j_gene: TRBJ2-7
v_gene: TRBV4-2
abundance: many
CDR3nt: TGTGCCAGCAGCCAAGATGTTCGGCTAGGGGACCGATACGAGCAGTACTTC
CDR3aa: CASSQDVRLGDRYEQYF

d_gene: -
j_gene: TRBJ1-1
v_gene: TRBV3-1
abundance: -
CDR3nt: TGTGCCAGCAGCCCTGACGGGTTCCGTTCTACTGAAGCTTTCTTT
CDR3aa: CASSPDGFRSTEAFF

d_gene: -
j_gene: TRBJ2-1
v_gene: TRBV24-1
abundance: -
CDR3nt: TGTGCCACCCTTGGGGGGAGATCGTACAATGAGCAGTTCTTC
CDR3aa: CATLGGRSYNEQFF

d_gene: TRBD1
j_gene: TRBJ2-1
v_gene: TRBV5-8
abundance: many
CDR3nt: TGTGCCAGCAGCTGGGACAGGGGATCAAGCGAGCAGTTCTTC
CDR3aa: CASSWDRGSSEQFF

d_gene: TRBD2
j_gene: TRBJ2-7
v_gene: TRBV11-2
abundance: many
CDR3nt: TGTGCCAGCAGCTTAGGCGGTTATGGAAGCGGGGGGTTACGCTCCTACGAGCAGTACTTC
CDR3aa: CASSLGGYGSGGLRSYEQYF

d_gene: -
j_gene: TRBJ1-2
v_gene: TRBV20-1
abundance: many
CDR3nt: TGCAGTGCAAGACATCTCAGCGATAAGGATGGCTACACCTTC
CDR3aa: CSARHLSDKDGYTF

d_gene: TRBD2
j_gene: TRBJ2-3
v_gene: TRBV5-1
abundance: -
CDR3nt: TGCGCCAGCAGCTTGGGGAGCGGGGGGGCCGCAGATACGCAGTATTTT
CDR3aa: CASSLGSGGAADTQYF

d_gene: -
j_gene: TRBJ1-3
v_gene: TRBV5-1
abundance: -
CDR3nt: TGCGCCAGCAGCTTGGCACAGTCCTTCTCTGGAAACACCATATATTTT
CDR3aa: CASSLAQSFSGNTIYF

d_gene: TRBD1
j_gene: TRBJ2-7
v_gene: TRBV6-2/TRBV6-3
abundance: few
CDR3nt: TGTGCCAGCAGAACTCCGACAGGGATATACGAGCAGTACTTC
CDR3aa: CASRTPTGIYEQYF

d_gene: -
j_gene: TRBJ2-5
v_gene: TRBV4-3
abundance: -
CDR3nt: TGCGCCAGCAGCCAAGATCAGGGTCCGGACCAGTACTTC
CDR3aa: CASSQDQGPDQYF

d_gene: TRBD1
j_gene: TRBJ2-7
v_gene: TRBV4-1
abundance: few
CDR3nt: TGCGCCAGCAGCTCCCGGGCGGGACAGGGTTTGTTCGAGCAGTACTTC
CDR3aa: CASSSRAGQGLFEQYF

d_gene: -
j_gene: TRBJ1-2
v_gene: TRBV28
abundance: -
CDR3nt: TGTGCCAGCAGTCTCCGGGATTGGGGCTACACCTTC
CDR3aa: CASSLRDWGYTF

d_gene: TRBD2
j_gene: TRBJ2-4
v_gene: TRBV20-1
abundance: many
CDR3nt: TGCAGTGCAGGCGTTATAAAGGGACTAGCGGGAGGGGACATTCAGTACTTC
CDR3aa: CSAGVIKGLAGGDIQYF

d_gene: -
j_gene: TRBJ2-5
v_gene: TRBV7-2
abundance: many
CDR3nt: TGTGCCAGCAGCTTAATGGGGAGGCTCAACTTC
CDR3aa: CASSLMGRLNF

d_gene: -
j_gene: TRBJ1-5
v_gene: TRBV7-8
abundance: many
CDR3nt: TGTGCCAGCAGCTTGTCTCTGAATGTCAATCAGCCCCAGCATTTT
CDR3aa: CASSLSLNVNQPQHF

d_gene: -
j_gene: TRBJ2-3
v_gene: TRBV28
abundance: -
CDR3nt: TGTGCCAGCAGTCGGACCCCGGGGTTCACAGATACGCAGTATTTT
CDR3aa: CASSRTPGFTDTQYF

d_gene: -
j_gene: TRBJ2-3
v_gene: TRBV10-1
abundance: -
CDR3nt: TGCGCCAGCAGAGACTCAGATACGCAGTATTTT
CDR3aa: CASRDSDTQYF

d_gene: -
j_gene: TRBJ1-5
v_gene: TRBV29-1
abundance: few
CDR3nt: TGCAGCGTCGGGAGTCGGGATCAGCCCCAGCATTTT
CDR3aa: CSVGSRDQPQHF

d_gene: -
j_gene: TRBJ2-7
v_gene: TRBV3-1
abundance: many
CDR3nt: TGTGCCAGCAGCCAGGCAAGGACAGTTCTACCCTACGAGCAGTACTTC
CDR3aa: CASSQARTVLPYEQYF

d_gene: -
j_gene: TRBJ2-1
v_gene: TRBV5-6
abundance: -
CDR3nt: TGTGCCAGCAGCTTGGAGGTAAGGGAAGATCAGTTCTTC
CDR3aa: CASSLEVREDQFF

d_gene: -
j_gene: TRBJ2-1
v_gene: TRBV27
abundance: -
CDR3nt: TGTGCCAGCAGTCCATTTTCCGTCAATGAGCAGTTCTTC
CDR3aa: CASSPFSVNEQFF

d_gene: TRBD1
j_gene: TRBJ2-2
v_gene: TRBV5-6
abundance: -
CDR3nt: TGTGCCAGCAGCTACGGGACAGGGCACACCGGGGAGCTGTTTTTT
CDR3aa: CASSYGTGHTGELFF

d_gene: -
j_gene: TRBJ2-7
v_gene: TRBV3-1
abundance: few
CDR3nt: TGTGCCAGCAGCCAAGGTATGCACGAGCAGTACTTC
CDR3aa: CASSQGMHEQYF

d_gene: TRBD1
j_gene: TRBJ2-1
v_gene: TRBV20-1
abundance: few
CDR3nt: TGCAGTGTGACAGGGAACAATGAGCAGTTCTTC
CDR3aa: CSVTGNNEQFF

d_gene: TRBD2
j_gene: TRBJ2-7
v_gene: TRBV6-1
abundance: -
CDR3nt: TGTGCCAGCAGTGAAACTAGCGTCGGAGATGGGTACTTC
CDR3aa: CASSETSVGDGYF

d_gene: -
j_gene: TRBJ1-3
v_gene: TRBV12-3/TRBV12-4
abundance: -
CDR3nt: TGTGCCAGCAGTGGGAACAGGGTGGCGGCTGGAAACACCATATATTTT
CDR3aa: CASSGNRVAAGNTIYF

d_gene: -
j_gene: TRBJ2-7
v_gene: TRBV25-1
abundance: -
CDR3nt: TGTGCCAGCAGTGAATCGGGGACGCCGATCCAGCAGTACTTC
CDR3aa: CASSESGTPIQQYF

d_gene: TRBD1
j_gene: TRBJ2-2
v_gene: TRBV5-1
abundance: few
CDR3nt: TGCGCCAGCCGCCAAACGACGGGACAGGGGGCCGGGGAGCTGTTTTTT
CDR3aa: CASRQTTGQGAGELFF

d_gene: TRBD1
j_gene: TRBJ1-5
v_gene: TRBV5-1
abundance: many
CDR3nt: TGCGCCAGCAGCCTAGACAGGGATCAGCCCCAGCATTTT
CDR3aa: CASSLDRDQPQHF

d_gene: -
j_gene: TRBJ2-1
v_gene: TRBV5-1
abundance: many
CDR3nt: TGCGCCAGCAGCCCCGAACTGGGGTGGCGGGTGAACAATGAGCAGTTCTTC
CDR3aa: CASSPELGWRVNNEQFF

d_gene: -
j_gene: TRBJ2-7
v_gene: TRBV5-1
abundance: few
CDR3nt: TGCGCCAGCAGCTTGTCCGGTACTGGGGAGCAGTACTTC
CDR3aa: CASSLSGTGEQYF

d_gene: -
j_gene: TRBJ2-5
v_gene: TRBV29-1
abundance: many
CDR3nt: TGCAGCGTTGTGGGGTACCAAGAGACCCAGTACTTC
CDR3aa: CSVVGYQETQYF

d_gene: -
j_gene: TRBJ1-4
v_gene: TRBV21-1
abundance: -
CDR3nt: TGTGCCAGCAGCAAAATGAGGCCGTGGCGACTGTTTTTT
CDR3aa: CASSKMRPWRLFF

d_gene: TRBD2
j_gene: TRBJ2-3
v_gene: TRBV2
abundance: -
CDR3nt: TGTGCCAGCAAGATAGCGGGGGGAACAGATACGCAGTATTTT
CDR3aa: CASKIAGGTDTQYF

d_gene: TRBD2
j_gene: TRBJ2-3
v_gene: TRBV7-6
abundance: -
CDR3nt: TGTGCCAGCAGCTTAGCGCGACTAGCGGGTTCAAGAGATACGCAGTATTTT
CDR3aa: CASSLARLAGSRDTQYF

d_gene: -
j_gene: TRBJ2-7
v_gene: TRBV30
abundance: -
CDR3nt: TGTGCCTGGAGGGGCGAACGAGAGCAGTACTTC
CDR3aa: CAWRGEREQYF

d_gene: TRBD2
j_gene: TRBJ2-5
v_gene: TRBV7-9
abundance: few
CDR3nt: TGTGCCAGCAGCTACTCCCATCTTCTAGCGGAAGAGACCCAGTACTTC
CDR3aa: CASSYSHLLAEETQYF

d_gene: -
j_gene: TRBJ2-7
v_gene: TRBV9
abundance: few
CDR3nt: TGTGCCAGCAGCGTAGGAAACAGGCCCTCCTACGAGCAGTACTTC
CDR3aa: CASSVGNRPSYEQYF

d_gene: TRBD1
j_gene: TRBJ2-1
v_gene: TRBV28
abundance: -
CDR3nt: TGTGCCAGCACCTACTCAGGGGGCATCTCCTACAATGAGCAGTTCTTC
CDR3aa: CASTYSGGISYNEQFF

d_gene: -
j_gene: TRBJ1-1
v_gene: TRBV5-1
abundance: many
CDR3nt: TGTGCCAGCAGCCTACAGGGGAACACTGAAGCTTTCTTT
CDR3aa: CASSLQGNTEAFF

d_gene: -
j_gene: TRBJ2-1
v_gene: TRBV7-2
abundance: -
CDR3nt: TGTGCCAGCAGCTTACCCGGACAGCACAATGAGCAGTTCTTC
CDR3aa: CASSLPGQHNEQFF

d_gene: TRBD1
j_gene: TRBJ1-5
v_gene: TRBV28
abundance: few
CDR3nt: TGTGCCAGTAGGGGACAGCCAAATCAGCCCCAGCATTTT
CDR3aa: CASRGQPNQPQHF

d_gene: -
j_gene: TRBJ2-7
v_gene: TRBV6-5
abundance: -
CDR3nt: TGTGCCAGCAGTTACATTGAGGGATCCTACGAGCAGTACTTC
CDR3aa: CASSYIEGSYEQYF